Each of the 27 T cell receptor beta chains below was sequenced from the same sample in a study of CD4 T cells in relation to SARS-CoV-2 and coronaviruses. The method was immunoSEQ multiplex PCR; TCRdb's version includes in-frame clones alone and lacks a portion of them. The sample has around 65,000 clones, approximately 87% seen once. CD4+ T cells from unexposed donors were obtained before the COVID-19 pandemic (2011-2018). The source material was memory CD4+ T cells from PBMCs. The source of these receptors is a human donor in good health.

The chain has TRBV7-3 and TRBJ1-1; no definite D call. Trimming took off 3 bases at V and 4 bases at J, with 18 bases between the two ends. The V gene's germline CDR1 is SGHTA and CDR2 FQGTGA. This CDR3 has 16 residues. CDR3 region: CASSFSGNLGSTEAFF. CDR3 nucleotides: TGTGCCAGCAGCTTCTCCGGGAACCTTGGGAGCACTGAAGCTTTCTTT.

This clone was seen just once. The chain carries TRBV7-2 and TRBJ2-5; weak D call: TRBD1 (7 bases). The germline CDR1 and CDR2 sequences are SGHTA and FQGNSA. Trimming left V 2 bases short and J 4 bases short, with 11 bases between. The CDR3 totals 14 residues. The CDR3 protein is CASSLQGGAETQYF. The CDR3, as DNA: TGTGCCAGCAGCTTACAGGGGGGCGCAGAGACCCAGTACTTC.

This CDR3 is CASSLGARSNTGELFF. The DNA for the CDR3 is TGTGCCAGCAGTTTAGGGGCCAGATCGAACACCGGGGAGCTGTTTTTT. The chain combines TRBV27 with TRBJ2-2, with D maybe TRBD1 (5 bases). Trimming took 2 bases from V and 0 from J, leaving 10 bases between them. There are 16 residues in the CDR3. Germline CDR1 reads MNHEY; CDR2 reads SMNVEV (reference sequence).

This rearrangement joins TRBV5-1 to TRBJ2-7; 9 nucleotides agree with TRBD1. The CDR3 extends over 13 amino acids. After removal of 3 bases from V and 6 bases from J, the junction contained 4 bases not matched to a gene. The germline V gene encodes CDR1 SGHRS and CDR2 YFSETQ. CDR3 DNA sequence: TGCGCCAGCAGCTCAGAGACAGGGGGCGAGCAGTACTTC. It is translated as CASSSETGGEQYF.

The chain couples TRBV30 to TRBJ2-1; a weak D match, TRBD2 (6 bases). The germline CDR1 and CDR2 sequences are GTSNPN and SVGIG (reference sequence). V lost 0 bases and J 3 bases, leaving 12 bases between the germline ends. The CDR3 has 15 residues. The CDR3 reads CAWSVSQGLYNEQFF. DNA of the CDR3: TGTGCCTGGAGTGTAAGTCAGGGACTCTACAATGAGCAGTTCTTC.

This chain links TRBV12-2 with TRBJ2-7; the table assigns TRBD2, which was not confirmed against the DNA. TRBV12-2 is labeled a pseudogene. This CDR3 spans 15 amino acids. In DNA form, the CDR3 reads TGTGCAAGTCGCTTAGGATCTAGCGGGAGGGACGAGCAGTACTTC. It yields the protein CASRLGSSGRDEQYF.

The gene calls are TRBV10-3 and TRBJ1-4; 9 nucleotides align to TRBD1. From germline, CDR1 is ENHRY and CDR2 SYGVKD. CDR3 size: 13 residues. With 10 bases clipped from V and 7 bases from J, the junction kept 7 bases outside the gene matches. DNA of the CDR3: TGTGCCAGCGGGACAGGGCGGGGTGAAAAACTGTTTTTT. Its translation: CASGTGRGEKLFF.

The chain has TRBV27 and TRBJ1-6; a possible D gene is TRBD1 (5 bases). The CDR3 extends over 14 amino acids. The germline V gene encodes CDR1 MNHEY and CDR2 SMNVEV (reference sequence). The germline V and J ends were trimmed by 6 bases and 10 bases, with 16 bases remaining between them. The CDR3 DNA reads as TGTGCCAGCAGACTGGGGGTCTTCGGATCACCCCTCCACTTT. Protein sequence: CASRLGVFGSPLHF.

This clone occurred once. V gene TRBV7-3 combines with J gene TRBJ2-5; D is ambiguous. The CDR3 is 15 residues long. Trimming shortened V by 0 bases and J by 4 bases, and 12 bases separated the two germline ends. CDR1 and CDR2 (germline): SGHTA, FQGTGA. Written as DNA, the CDR3 is TGTGCCAGCAGCTTAACGGGTCGAATGGGAGAGACCCAGTACTTC. Translation: CASSLTGRMGETQYF. Combining the CDR3 with reference TRBV7-3 and TRBJ2-5 gives the whole variable domain GAGVSQTPSNKVTEKGKYVELRCDPISGHTALYWYRQSLGQGPEFLIYFQGTGAADDSGLPNDRFFAVRPEGSVSTLKIQRTERGDSAVYLCASSLTGRMGETQYFGPGTRLLVL.

The chain links TRBV30 to TRBJ2-2, with D perhaps given as TRBD1 or TRBD2 (7 bases each). CDR3 length: 18 amino acids. The V gene lost 2 bases and the J gene lost 1 base, with 20 bases spanning the gap. Germline V gene data show CDR1 as GTSNPN and CDR2 as SVGIG (reference sequence). In DNA form, the CDR3 reads TGTGCCTGGAGTACCCACTTGGGAGGGGGCAAGAACACCGGGGAGCTGTTTTTT. Amino acid sequence: CAWSTHLGGGKNTGELFF.

The rearrangement uses TRBV6-2 or TRBV6-3 and TRBJ2-6; D is unclear. CDR1 is MNHEY, CDR2 SVGEGT, per germline. Between the trimmed V and J ends, which lost 3 bases and 1 base, there was a span of 1 base. The CDR3 contains 13 residues. The CDR3 sequence is CASSYSGANVLTF. The CDR3 DNA sequence: TGTGCCAGCAGTTATTCTGGGGCCAACGTCCTGACTTTC.

The genes are TRBV5-4 and TRBJ2-3, with 7 bases fitting TRBD2. From germline, CDR1 is SGHNT and CDR2 YYREEE (reference sequence). Trimming cost V 5 bases and J 0 bases; bases outside gene matches: 6. The CDR3 has 15 residues. The CDR3 DNA reads TGTGCCAGCAGGGGGGAGGGGCCTAGCACAGATACGCAGTATTTT. Translated: CASRGEGPSTDTQYF.

The chain is built from TRBV2 and TRBJ1-5; no definite D call. CDR3 length equals 13 residues. Trimming removed 4 bases from V and 3 bases from J, with 7 bases in between. Per the germline V gene, CDR1 is SNHLY and CDR2 is FYNNEI. Here the CDR3 DNA reads TGTGCCAGCAGTGGAGGTGACAATCAGCCCCAGCATTTT. Translation: CASSGGDNQPQHF. Full variable domain (remainder filled in from reference TRBV2 and TRBJ1-5): EPEVTQTPSHQVTQMGQEVILRCVPISNHLYFYWYRQILGQKVEFLVSFYNNEISEKSEIFDDQFSVERPDGSNFTLKIRSTKLEDSAMYFCASSGGDNQPQHFGDGTRLSIL.

V usage is TRBV19 and J usage is TRBJ1-2; D remains ambiguous. There are 13 residues in the CDR3. Per the germline V gene, CDR1 is LNHDA and CDR2 is SQIVND (reference sequence). Between the trimmed V and J ends, which lost 0 bases and 7 bases, there was a span of 9 bases. The CDR3, as DNA: TGTGCCAGTAGTATAGACAGGAGACGTGGCTACACCTTC. The encoded protein is CASSIDRRRGYTF.

V is TRBV28 and J is TRBJ2-7; 7 bases match TRBD2. The V gene end was trimmed by 8 bases and the J gene end by 5 bases; junction bases not matched to a gene: 12. CDR1 is MDHEN, CDR2 SYDVKM, per germline. CDR3 length: 14 amino acids. Written as DNA, the CDR3 is TGTGCCAGCGAAGAGCCGGGGGGTATTGACGAGCAGTACTTC. Translated, it gives CASEEPGGIDEQYF.

The chain couples TRBV5-1 to TRBJ2-3; 8 nucleotides match TRBD2. The CDR3 length is 13 residues. Germline V gives CDR1 SGHRS, CDR2 YFSETQ. The V gene end was trimmed by 5 bases and the J gene end by 6 bases; junction bases not matched to a gene: 5. The CDR3 loop is CASSSPGGDTQYF. The DNA of the CDR3 is TGCGCCAGCAGTTCTCCGGGGGGGGATACGCAGTATTTT.

The chain uses TRBV10-2 and TRBJ1-6; a possible D gene is TRBD1 (5 bases). Germline loops: CDR1 WSHSY, CDR2 SAAADI. V shed 2 bases and J shed 6 bases, with 8 bases lying between them. The CDR3 has 14 residues. The CDR3 region has the DNA TGCGCCAGCAGTGAGCCGGGGACTAATTCACCCCTCCACTTT. It encodes CASSEPGTNSPLHF.

The chain carries TRBV18 and TRBJ2-5; the D is unclear. V was pared by 8 bases and J by 1 base, with 17 bases between. This CDR3 comprises 15 residues. Germline V gives CDR1 KGHSH, CDR2 LQKENI. The CDR3 here is CASLQHPNSQETQYF. The CDR3 bases are TGTGCCAGCCTTCAGCACCCGAATAGCCAAGAGACCCAGTACTTC.

This chain uses TRBV6-4 with TRBJ2-7, with 9 positions matching TRBD1. The CDR3 spans 13 residues. With V trimmed by 5 bases and J by 6 bases, 5 bases remained unmatched. From germline, CDR1 is MRHNA and CDR2 SNTAGT. DNA for the CDR3: TGTGCCAGCAGTCCGGGACAGGGTCGCGAGCAGTACTTC. Protein product: CASSPGQGREQYF.

The sample holds one count of this clone. The V gene is TRBV20-1, the J gene TRBJ1-1, with D possibly TRBD1 on 6 matching bases. Germline loops: CDR1 DFQATT, CDR2 SNEGSKA (reference sequence). The V gene lost 6 bases and the J gene lost 10 bases, with 15 bases spanning the gap. The CDR3 sequence is 11 residues long. CDR3 sequence: CSARAGVRAFF. As DNA, the CDR3 is TGCAGTGCCAGGGCAGGGGTAAGAGCTTTCTTT.

This chain links TRBV19 with TRBJ1-1, with 10 bases identical to TRBD1. From germline, CDR1 is LNHDA and CDR2 SQIVND (reference sequence). Unmatched junction bases numbered 6, after V lost 4 bases and J lost 10 bases. There are 13 residues in the CDR3. The CDR3 loop reads CASSTRQGALAFF. Written as DNA, the CDR3 is TGTGCCAGTAGTACGAGACAGGGGGCGTTAGCTTTCTTT.

The chain employs TRBV10-1 and TRBJ2-6, with TRBD1 identical over 7 bases. There are 17 residues in the CDR3. CDR1 is WNHNN, CDR2 SYGVQD, per germline (reference sequence). V was pared by 2 bases and J by 0 bases, with 4 bases of the junction left unmatched. CDR3 in amino acids: CASSEPTGVSGANVLTF. The CDR3 DNA reads as TGCGCCAGCAGTGAGCCTACAGGGGTCTCTGGGGCCAACGTCCTGACTTTC.

This sequence joins TRBV9 and TRBJ2-2, with 16 nucleotides matching TRBD2. Looked up from germline, CDR1 is SGDLS and CDR2 is YYNGEE. The CDR3 has 16 residues. V trimming: 3 bases; J trimming: 6 bases; junction bases outside the gene matches: 2. This CDR3 is CASSAGTSGRAGELFF. The CDR3 DNA follows: TGTGCCAGCAGCGCCGGGACTAGCGGGAGGGCCGGGGAGCTGTTTTTT.

This clone was counted a single time. This chain connects TRBV7-3 to TRBJ2-1, with D uncertain. This CDR3 comprises 13 residues. V shed 3 bases and J shed 3 bases, with 6 bases lying between them. CDR1 is SGHTA, CDR2 FQGTGA, per germline. CDR3 DNA: TGTGCCAGCAGCTTCGATGTCTACAATGAGCAGTTCTTC. Protein: CASSFDVYNEQFF.

CDR3 DNA sequence: TGTGCCTGGACCAGGACAGGAAGAAATGAAAAACTGTTTTTT. Translation gives CAWTRTGRNEKLFF. The chain employs TRBV30 and TRBJ1-4, with 7 bases lining up with TRBD1. The trim removed 4 bases at V and 5 bases at J, leaving 7 bases unmatched. The CDR3 extends over 14 amino acids. Germline CDR1 and CDR2: GTSNPN and SVGIG (reference sequence).

The chain combines TRBV29-1 with TRBJ1-3; D unclear. The CDR3 spans 14 residues. The V gene's germline CDR1 is SQVTM and CDR2 ANQGSEA. V dropped 5 bases and J dropped 0 bases, with 11 bases sitting between them. The CDR3 bases are TGCAGCGTTCTAATGATCAGCTCTGGAAACACCATATATTTT. It specifies CSVLMISSGNTIYF.

The chain has TRBV6-6 and TRBJ2-1; D is ambiguous. This CDR3 has 12 residues. Trimming left V 3 bases short and J 8 bases short, with 8 bases between. Germline CDR1 and CDR2: MNHNY and SVGAGI (reference sequence). This CDR3 reads CASSYGRYEQFF. The CDR3 DNA reads TGTGCCAGCAGTTATGGAAGGTATGAGCAGTTCTTC.